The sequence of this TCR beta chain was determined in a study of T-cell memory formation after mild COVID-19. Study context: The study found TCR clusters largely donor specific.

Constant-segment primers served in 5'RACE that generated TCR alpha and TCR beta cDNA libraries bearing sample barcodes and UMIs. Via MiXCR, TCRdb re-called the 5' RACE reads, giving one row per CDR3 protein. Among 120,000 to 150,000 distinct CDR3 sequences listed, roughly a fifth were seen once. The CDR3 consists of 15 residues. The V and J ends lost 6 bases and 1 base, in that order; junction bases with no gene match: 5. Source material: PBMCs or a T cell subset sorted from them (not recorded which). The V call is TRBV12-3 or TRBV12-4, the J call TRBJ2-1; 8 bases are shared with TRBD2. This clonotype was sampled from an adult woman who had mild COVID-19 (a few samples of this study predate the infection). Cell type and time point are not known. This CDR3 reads CASSRGGLSYNEQFF. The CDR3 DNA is TGTGCCAGCAGCCGGGGGGGCCTTTCCTACAATGAGCAGTTCTTC.